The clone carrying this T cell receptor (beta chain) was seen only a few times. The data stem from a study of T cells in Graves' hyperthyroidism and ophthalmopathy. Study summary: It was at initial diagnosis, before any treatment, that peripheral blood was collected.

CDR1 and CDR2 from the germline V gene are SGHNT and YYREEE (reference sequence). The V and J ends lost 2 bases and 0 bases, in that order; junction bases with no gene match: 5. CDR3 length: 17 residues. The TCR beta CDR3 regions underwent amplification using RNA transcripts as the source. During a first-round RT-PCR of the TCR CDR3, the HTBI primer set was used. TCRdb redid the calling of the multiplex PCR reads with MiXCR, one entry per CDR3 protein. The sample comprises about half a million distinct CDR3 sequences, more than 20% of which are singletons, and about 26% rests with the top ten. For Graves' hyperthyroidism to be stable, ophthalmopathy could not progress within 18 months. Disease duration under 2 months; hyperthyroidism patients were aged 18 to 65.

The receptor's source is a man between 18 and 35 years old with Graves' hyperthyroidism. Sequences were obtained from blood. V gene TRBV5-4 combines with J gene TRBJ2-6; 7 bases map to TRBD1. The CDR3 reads CASSLRQGDSGANVLTF. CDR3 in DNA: TGTGCCAGCAGCTTACGGCAGGGGGACTCTGGGGCCAACGTCCTGACTTTC. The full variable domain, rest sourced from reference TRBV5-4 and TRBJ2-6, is ETGVTQSPTHLIKTRGQQVTLRCSSQSGHNTVSWYQQALGQGPQFIFQYYREEENGRGNFPPRFSGLQFPNYSSELNVNALELDDSALYLCASSLRQGDSGANVLTFGAGSRLTVL.